This TCR beta chain was obtained from a study of cytomegalovirus exposure and HLA in healthy donors. Study conclusions and caveats: The authors confirmed in vitro that a few CMV-associated chains were specific for CMV antigens. Overall, approximately 150 TCR beta chains were annotated as cytomegalovirus-associated.

This clone was seen once. Its specificity is unknown. The method was immunoSEQ multiplex PCR; TCRdb's version includes in-frame clones alone and lacks a portion of them. The sample holds over 200,000 clones; 90% are singletons and the top ten take 2.5% to 3.5%. Germline loops: CDR1 GTSNPN, CDR2 SVGIG (reference sequence). The CDR3 has 15 residues. The V gene end was trimmed by 4 bases and the J gene end by 5 bases; junction bases not matched to a gene: 13. The sequence was collected from a woman in her 30s in good health and CMV-seronegative. The rearrangement uses TRBV30 and TRBJ2-5; TRBD2 aligns across 7 bases. The sequenced sample consisted of PBMCs. CDR3 sequence: CAWTTGLAAVETQYF. CDR3 DNA sequence: TGTGCCTGGACGACTGGGCTAGCGGCCGTCGAGACCCAGTACTTC.